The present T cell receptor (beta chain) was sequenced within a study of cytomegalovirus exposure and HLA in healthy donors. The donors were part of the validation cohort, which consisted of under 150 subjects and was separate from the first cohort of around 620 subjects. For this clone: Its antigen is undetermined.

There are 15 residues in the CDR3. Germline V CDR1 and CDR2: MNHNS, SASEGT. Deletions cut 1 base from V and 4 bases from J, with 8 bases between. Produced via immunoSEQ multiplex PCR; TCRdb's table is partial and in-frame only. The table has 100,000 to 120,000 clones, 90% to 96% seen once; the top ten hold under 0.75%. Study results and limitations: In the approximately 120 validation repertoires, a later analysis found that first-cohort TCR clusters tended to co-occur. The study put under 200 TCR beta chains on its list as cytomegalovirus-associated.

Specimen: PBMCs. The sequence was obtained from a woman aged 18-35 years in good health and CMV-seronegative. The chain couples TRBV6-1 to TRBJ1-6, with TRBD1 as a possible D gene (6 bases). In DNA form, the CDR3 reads TGTGCCAGCAGTGAAGGGACAGCGTATAATTCACCCCTCCACTTT. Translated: CASSEGTAYNSPLHF.